The rows below give T cell receptor beta chains drawn from one sample of a study of blood T cells in healthy people across ages. TCRdb recomputed calls from the 5' RACE reads with MiXCR, one row per CDR3 protein. Here the sample spans approximately 960,000 distinct CDR3 sequences, 25% to 30% being singletons. The sample was also linked to a second study, of T cells of mothers and their children.

The sample consisted of blood. These receptors originate from a woman aged 40-49 years in good health. The CDR3 runs from the conserved cysteine through the conserved F or W. A D gene is named only where the DNA matches it firmly. Part of the rows lack a size; the others show once, few, many or a class for expanded clones.

abundance: few
j_gene: TRBJ1-1
v_gene: TRBV6-1
d_gene: .
CDR3nt: TGTGCCAGCAGTGAAGGACTTGGCAGGAAGGCTTTCTTT
CDR3aa: CASSEGLGRKAFF

abundance: many
j_gene: TRBJ2-4
v_gene: TRBV28
d_gene: .
CDR3nt: TGTGCCAGCAGTTTAACCGGGACAAACATTCAGTACTTC
CDR3aa: CASSLTGTNIQYF

abundance: .
j_gene: TRBJ2-5
v_gene: TRBV29-1
d_gene: .
CDR3nt: TGCAGCGTTGAAGACCCATTCGATGGAGTCCAAGAGACCCAGTACTTC
CDR3aa: CSVEDPFDGVQETQYF

abundance: .
j_gene: TRBJ1-5
v_gene: TRBV6-1
d_gene: .
CDR3nt: TGTGCCAGCAGTGCACAGGCGGCGGGTCAGCCCCAGCATTTT
CDR3aa: CASSAQAAGQPQHF

abundance: .
j_gene: TRBJ1-6
v_gene: TRBV20-1
d_gene: TRBD1
CDR3nt: TGCAGTGCTCCGACAGGGGAAAATTCACCCCTCCACTTT
CDR3aa: CSAPTGENSPLHF

abundance: many
j_gene: TRBJ2-7
v_gene: TRBV9
d_gene: .
CDR3nt: TGTGCCAGCAGCGACCCCGGCTCCTACGAGCAGTACTTC
CDR3aa: CASSDPGSYEQYF

abundance: few
j_gene: TRBJ1-1
v_gene: TRBV29-1
d_gene: .
CDR3nt: TGCAGCGTTACCAGCGGGAACACTGAAGCTTTCTTT
CDR3aa: CSVTSGNTEAFF

abundance: many
j_gene: TRBJ2-7
v_gene: TRBV7-9
d_gene: .
CDR3nt: TGTGCCAGCAGCTTAGTCTCCTCCTACGAGCAGTACTTC
CDR3aa: CASSLVSSYEQYF

abundance: few
j_gene: TRBJ1-1
v_gene: TRBV7-3
d_gene: .
CDR3nt: TGTGCCAGCAGCCCCATGCGAGACACTTTGAACACTGAAGCTTTCTTT
CDR3aa: CASSPMRDTLNTEAFF

abundance: .
j_gene: TRBJ1-5
v_gene: TRBV15
d_gene: TRBD1
CDR3nt: TGTGCCACCAGCAGAGAGGGACAGGACAATCAGCCCCAGCATTTT
CDR3aa: CATSREGQDNQPQHF

abundance: few
j_gene: TRBJ2-1
v_gene: TRBV28
d_gene: .
CDR3nt: TGTGCCAGCAGTTTAGGTTTTGTACGGAATGAGCAGTTCTTC
CDR3aa: CASSLGFVRNEQFF

abundance: few
j_gene: TRBJ1-1
v_gene: TRBV21-1
d_gene: .
CDR3nt: TGTGCCAGCCCCGATCAGTTTTTGGACACTGAAGCTTTCTTT
CDR3aa: CASPDQFLDTEAFF

abundance: few
j_gene: TRBJ1-1
v_gene: TRBV20-1
d_gene: .
CDR3nt: TGCAGTGCTCCCGAGGAGGGATACGGGGAAGCTTTCTTT
CDR3aa: CSAPEEGYGEAFF

abundance: many
j_gene: TRBJ2-7
v_gene: TRBV7-2
d_gene: .
CDR3nt: TGTGCCAGCAGCCTCAGGGAGTACGAGCAGTACTTC
CDR3aa: CASSLREYEQYF

abundance: .
j_gene: TRBJ2-1
v_gene: TRBV27
d_gene: TRBD2
CDR3nt: TGTGCCAGCAGTTTTACTAGCGGGGGGAGCTCCTACAATGAGCAGTTCTTC
CDR3aa: CASSFTSGGSSYNEQFF

abundance: few
j_gene: TRBJ2-5
v_gene: TRBV25-1
d_gene: TRBD1
CDR3nt: TGTGCCAGCAGTGAACTACAGGGGGCCGGGGAGACCCAGTACTTC
CDR3aa: CASSELQGAGETQYF

abundance: .
j_gene: TRBJ1-2
v_gene: TRBV7-2
d_gene: .
CDR3nt: TGTGCCAGCAGCTTAGGCGGACAAACGATTAACTATGGCTACACCTTC
CDR3aa: CASSLGGQTINYGYTF

abundance: few
j_gene: TRBJ1-4
v_gene: TRBV7-9
d_gene: TRBD1
CDR3nt: TGTGCCAGCAGCTCCGGGACAGGGGGACCTAATGAAAAACTGTTTTTT
CDR3aa: CASSSGTGGPNEKLFF

abundance: .
j_gene: TRBJ2-1
v_gene: TRBV6-7
d_gene: TRBD2
CDR3nt: TGTGCCAGCAGTTACCCGAGGACTAGCCTCAATGAGCAGTTCTTC
CDR3aa: CASSYPRTSLNEQFF

abundance: many
j_gene: TRBJ2-3
v_gene: TRBV20-1
d_gene: .
CDR3nt: TGCAGTGCACAAGGACATCTAATGACAGATACGCAGTATTTT
CDR3aa: CSAQGHLMTDTQYF

abundance: .
j_gene: TRBJ1-5
v_gene: TRBV6-6
d_gene: .
CDR3nt: TGTGCCAGCGGTTCGAATCAGCCCCAGCATTTT
CDR3aa: CASGSNQPQHF

abundance: .
j_gene: TRBJ2-1
v_gene: TRBV28
d_gene: TRBD2
CDR3nt: TGTGCCAGCAGTTTACAACTAGTGGGGGGGTCCTACAATGAGCAGTTCTTC
CDR3aa: CASSLQLVGGSYNEQFF

abundance: many
j_gene: TRBJ2-5
v_gene: TRBV11-3
d_gene: .
CDR3nt: TGTGCCAGCAGCTTAGAAGGACAGCCGATCGAGACCCAGTACTTC
CDR3aa: CASSLEGQPIETQYF

abundance: .
j_gene: TRBJ2-1
v_gene: TRBV20-1
d_gene: TRBD2
CDR3nt: TGCAGTGCACTGTCTAGCGGGAGTCGATACAATGAGCAGTTCTTC
CDR3aa: CSALSSGSRYNEQFF

abundance: many
j_gene: TRBJ2-6
v_gene: TRBV10-3
d_gene: TRBD1
CDR3nt: TGTGCCATCAGAGACACAGGGGGCTTCGTCCTGACTTTC
CDR3aa: CAIRDTGGFVLTF

abundance: once
j_gene: TRBJ1-4
v_gene: TRBV5-1
d_gene: .
CDR3nt: TGCGCCAGCAGCCGAGTTCAAGGAAGTGCTAATGAAAAACTGTTTTTT
CDR3aa: CASSRVQGSANEKLFF

abundance: .
j_gene: TRBJ2-7
v_gene: TRBV6-5
d_gene: TRBD2
CDR3nt: TGTGCCAGCAGAAAAGCGGGGACCTACGAGCAGTACTTC
CDR3aa: CASRKAGTYEQYF

abundance: few
j_gene: TRBJ2-5
v_gene: TRBV18
d_gene: TRBD2
CDR3nt: TGTGCCTGCTCGGACCTTGGACTAGCCGCCGGTGGGACCCAGTACTTC
CDR3aa: CACSDLGLAAGGTQYF

abundance: once
j_gene: TRBJ2-1
v_gene: TRBV15
d_gene: .
CDR3nt: TGTGCCACCAGCAGAGATCTTACTGACTCCTACGAGCAGTTCTTC
CDR3aa: CATSRDLTDSYEQFF

abundance: .
j_gene: TRBJ2-2
v_gene: TRBV18
d_gene: .
CDR3nt: TGTGCCGGCTCACCTCGAAGGTCCACCGGGGAGCTGTTTTTT
CDR3aa: CAGSPRRSTGELFF

abundance: .
j_gene: TRBJ1-1
v_gene: TRBV5-1
d_gene: TRBD1
CDR3nt: TGCGCCAGCAGCTTGGCGGGACAGGGGTTGAACACTGAAGCTTTCTTT
CDR3aa: CASSLAGQGLNTEAFF

abundance: .
j_gene: TRBJ2-7
v_gene: TRBV7-2
d_gene: .
CDR3nt: TGTGCCAGCAGCCAGGGGCCTTGGTCCTACGAGCAGTACTTC
CDR3aa: CASSQGPWSYEQYF

abundance: many
j_gene: TRBJ1-2
v_gene: TRBV28
d_gene: .
CDR3nt: TGTGCCAGCGGTTTTCGAGGCTACACCTTC
CDR3aa: CASGFRGYTF

abundance: few
j_gene: TRBJ1-2
v_gene: TRBV30
d_gene: TRBD1
CDR3nt: TGTGCCTGGGAGGGGCGGGACAGGGGTGTGAATGGCTACACCTTC
CDR3aa: CAWEGRDRGVNGYTF

abundance: .
j_gene: TRBJ1-5
v_gene: TRBV12-3/TRBV12-4
d_gene: .
CDR3nt: TGTGCCAGCAGGTTATCAGGCAATCAGCCCCAGCATTTT
CDR3aa: CASRLSGNQPQHF

abundance: .
j_gene: TRBJ1-1
v_gene: TRBV27
d_gene: .
CDR3nt: TGTGCCAGCAGTGAACAGGGATGGACTGAAGCTTTCTTT
CDR3aa: CASSEQGWTEAFF

abundance: .
j_gene: TRBJ1-3
v_gene: TRBV11-3
d_gene: .
CDR3nt: TGTGCCAGCAGCTCGAATATTGGAAACACCATATATTTT
CDR3aa: CASSSNIGNTIYF

abundance: .
j_gene: TRBJ2-1
v_gene: TRBV5-1
d_gene: TRBD2
CDR3nt: TGCGCCAGCAGCCTGGAGGGACTAGCGGGGGGGCGCCTCAATGAGCAGTTCTTC
CDR3aa: CASSLEGLAGGRLNEQFF

abundance: few
j_gene: TRBJ2-1
v_gene: TRBV3-1
d_gene: TRBD1
CDR3nt: TGTGCCAGCAGCCAACGGACAGGAATTCAGTTCTTC
CDR3aa: CASSQRTGIQFF

abundance: .
j_gene: TRBJ1-1
v_gene: TRBV29-1
d_gene: TRBD1
CDR3nt: TGCAGCGTGGCAGGGGGGCGAGGCACTGAAGCTTTCTTT
CDR3aa: CSVAGGRGTEAFF

abundance: .
j_gene: TRBJ2-5
v_gene: TRBV7-9
d_gene: .
CDR3nt: TGTGCCAGCAGCTTAGTTTCTATCCATCAAGAGACCCAGTACTTC
CDR3aa: CASSLVSIHQETQYF

abundance: .
j_gene: TRBJ1-1
v_gene: TRBV6-6
d_gene: .
CDR3nt: TGTGCCAGCAGCCCTAGATCGACAGGGAACACTGAAGCTTTCTTT
CDR3aa: CASSPRSTGNTEAFF

abundance: few
j_gene: TRBJ2-4
v_gene: TRBV19
d_gene: TRBD2
CDR3nt: TGTGCCAGTATCAGGACTAGCGGAGCCAAAAACATTCAGTACTTC
CDR3aa: CASIRTSGAKNIQYF

abundance: .
j_gene: TRBJ1-1
v_gene: TRBV29-1
d_gene: .
CDR3nt: TGCAGCGCCTCAGCAAACACTGAAGCTTTCTTT
CDR3aa: CSASANTEAFF

abundance: .
j_gene: TRBJ2-3
v_gene: TRBV29-1
d_gene: TRBD2
CDR3nt: TGCAGCGTTGAAGATTTCAGGGAATCTACTAGCGGAAGAGATACGCAGTATTTT
CDR3aa: CSVEDFRESTSGRDTQYF